This T cell receptor beta chain was recorded in a study of shared clonotypes between healthy human individuals. Study context: Aged between 18 and 49, the donors were two women and three men.

Germline V lookup: CDR1 SGHRS, CDR2 YFSETQ. The CDR3 contains 13 residues. The V end lost 3 bases, the J end lost 5 bases, and 9 bases lay between the germline ends. Study-wide points: Naive subsets generally exceeded memory subsets in estimated richness. With several donors compared, 4.5% to 6.5% of naive CD4 clonotypes were shared.

Naive CD8 cells lacked CD45RO, underwent positive selection for CCR7 and left out terminally differentiated effector memory CD45RA+ cells. To note about this clone: What it recognizes is unknown.

The assay was carried out at the deep level. Clones were read by immunoSEQ multiplex PCR, and TCRdb kept only the in-frame ones, dropping some. The sample comprises around 2,000,000 clones, around 96% of which are singletons, and 1.1% rests with the top ten. The TCR was taken from a man aged 18 to 29 in good health. The material sequenced was naive CD8+ T cells sorted from blood. This sequence joins TRBV5-1 and TRBJ2-1; D is ambiguous. CDR3 nucleotides: TGCGCCAGCAGCTCCCTACCGAACAATGAGCAGTTCTTC. It translates to CASSSLPNNEQFF.